Below, 31 T cell receptor beta chains from the same sample are listed, as sequenced in a study of blood T cell repertoires in COVID-19. Libraries were prepared by immunoSEQ multiplex PCR; TCRdb keeps only in-frame clonotypes and omits some of them. The sample lists under 85,000 clones; approximately 89% were seen once. The sample comprised peripheral blood. The receptors originated from a man aged 65 to 85 with active or convalescent COVID-19.

The V and J genes are TRBV7-2 and TRBJ1-3; D is ambiguous. V was clipped by 1 base and J by 0 bases, with 4 bases between them. This CDR3 region has 14 residues. Germline CDR1 is SGHTA and CDR2 is FQGNSA. CDR3 DNA: TGTGCCAGCAGCTTAGTCCACTCTGGAAACACCATATATTTT. Translated, it gives CASSLVHSGNTIYF.

The V and J genes are TRBV15 and TRBJ1-1; a weak D match, TRBD1 (5 bases). Trimming took 4 bases from V and 0 from J, leaving 9 bases between them. The germline CDR1 and CDR2 sequences are LNHNV and YYDKDF (reference sequence). The CDR3 extends over 14 amino acids. The CDR3 DNA is TGTGCCACCAGCATCAGGGTAGTGAACACTGAAGCTTTCTTT. It yields the protein CATSIRVVNTEAFF.

The V gene is TRBV9, the J gene TRBJ1-1, with 7 bases that match TRBD1. V dropped 3 bases and J dropped 1; count of bases not matched to a gene: 12. The germline CDR1 and CDR2 sequences are SGDLS and YYNGEE. CDR3 length: 17 residues. The chain's CDR3 is CASSAPLTRQGNTEAFF. CDR3 in DNA: TGTGCCAGCAGCGCCCCCCTGACCCGACAGGGGAACACTGAAGCTTTCTTT.

This chain joins TRBV5-6 and TRBJ2-1, with 13 bases that match TRBD2. The length of the CDR3 is 18 residues. V was pared by 1 base and J by 8 bases, with 12 bases of the junction left unmatched. The germline gives CDR1 SGHDT, CDR2 YYEEEE. The CDR3 spells CASSLWTPGLAGIYEQFF. The CDR3 DNA reads as TGTGCCAGCAGCTTGTGGACTCCGGGACTAGCGGGAATTTATGAGCAGTTCTTC. The full variable domain, completed using reference TRBV5-6 and TRBJ2-1, is DAGVTQSPTHLIKTRGQQVTLRCSPKSGHDTVSWYQQALGQGPQFIFQYYEEEERQRGNFPDRFSGHQFPNYSSELNVNALLLGDSALYLCASSLWTPGLAGIYEQFFGPGTRLTVL.

This chain links TRBV6-5 with TRBJ2-5; 8 nucleotides align to TRBD2. V lost 0 bases, J lost 7 bases, and 10 bases stayed unmatched. CDR1 is MNHEY, CDR2 SVGAGI, per germline. This CDR3 contains 16 residues. The CDR3 loop reads CASSYSQRGTRGTQYF. The CDR3 DNA follows: TGTGCCAGCAGTTACTCGCAGCGGGGGACCCGGGGGACCCAGTACTTC.

This clone showed up just once. This chain links TRBV12-3 or TRBV12-4 with TRBJ1-6; tentative D call: TRBD1 (6 bases). This CDR3 is 13 amino acids long. The germline V and J ends were trimmed by 5 bases and 10 bases, with 12 bases remaining between them. The CDR3 coding sequence is TGTGCCAGCAGTATCAGGGGATCATCACCCCTCCACTTT. Translated: CASSIRGSSPLHF.

This chain joins TRBV19 and TRBJ1-1; no clear D gene. Trimming pared 3 bases from V and 1 base from J, leaving 6 bases between. CDR1 is LNHDA and CDR2 is SQIVND in the germline V gene (reference sequence). The CDR3 is 13 amino acids. CDR3 in DNA: TGTGCCAGTAGTATCGGCGGGAACACTGAAGCTTTCTTT. Its translation: CASSIGGNTEAFF.

The rearrangement links TRBV5-6 to TRBJ1-2, with D tentatively TRBD1 (6 bases). Germline CDR1 is SGHDT and CDR2 is YYEEEE. V was trimmed by 2 bases and J by 4 bases, leaving 15 bases between them. This CDR3 region has 15 residues. CDR3 nucleotide sequence: TGTGCCAGCAGCTTTCCCCGACAGGACCGCTATGGCTACACCTTC. Its protein is CASSFPRQDRYGYTF.

This chain uses TRBV28 with TRBJ1-5, with D possibly TRBD1 on 6 matching bases. V lost 5 bases and J lost 3, with 17 bases in between. This CDR3 is 16 amino acids long. CDR1 and CDR2 (germline): MDHEN, SYDVKM. The DNA of the CDR3 is TGTGCCAGCAGTCCCCGCCCGGACAGCATCAATCAGCCCCAGCATTTT. Its protein product is CASSPRPDSINQPQHF.

The J gene is TRBJ2-7, the V gene TRBV5-1; D gene ambiguous. CDR1 SGHRS and CDR2 YFSETQ come from the germline V gene. This CDR3 has 14 residues. The V gene lost 0 bases and the J gene lost 3 bases, with 10 bases spanning the gap. The CDR3 here is CASSLAGIGYEQYF. DNA of the CDR3: TGCGCCAGCAGCTTGGCAGGTATCGGCTACGAGCAGTACTTC.

This sequence joins TRBV3-1 (or the pseudogene TRBV3-2) and TRBJ1-4, with D unclear. This CDR3 has 14 residues. Germline CDR1 is LGHDT and CDR2 is YNNKEL (reference sequence). Between the trimmed V and J ends, which lost 2 bases and 8 bases, there was a span of 12 bases. This CDR3 reads CASSQNAGEEKLFF. The CDR3 nucleotides read TGTGCCAGCAGCCAAAACGCGGGCGAGGAAAAACTGTTTTTT.

The chain has TRBV28 and TRBJ2-7; 10 bases fit TRBD1. CDR1 and CDR2 (germline): MDHEN, SYDVKM. This CDR3 has 14 residues. Trimming removed 5 bases from V and 6 bases from J; junction bases left unmatched: 7. CDR3 in amino acids: CASSPRTGGVEQYF. DNA of the CDR3: TGTGCCAGCAGTCCTAGGACAGGGGGAGTCGAGCAGTACTTC.

The CDR3 sequence is CASSFRAEGNEQYF. The CDR3 DNA sequence: TGTGCCAGCAGTTTCCGGGCAGAGGGTAACGAGCAGTACTTC. V is TRBV28 and J is TRBJ2-7; tentative D call: TRBD2 (5 bases). CDR1 is MDHEN and CDR2 is SYDVKM in the germline V gene. This CDR3 spans 14 amino acids. V lost 3 bases, J lost 5 bases, and 14 bases lay in between.

The V gene is TRBV5-1, the J gene TRBJ1-1, with D possibly being TRBD1 (5 bases). CDR3 length: 15 amino acids. V was pared by 0 bases and J by 3 bases, with 12 bases between. Germline V gene sequence: CDR1 SGHRS, CDR2 YFSETQ. The CDR3 loop reads CASSLGGGADTEAFF. The CDR3 nucleotides read TGCGCCAGCAGCTTGGGGGGAGGGGCGGACACTGAAGCTTTCTTT.

V and J are TRBV27 and TRBJ1-1; tentatively, D is TRBD1 (6 bases). The CDR3 has 18 residues. Germline V lookup: CDR1 MNHEY, CDR2 SMNVEV (reference sequence). The V gene lost 3 bases and the J gene lost 0 bases, with 20 bases spanning the gap. The CDR3 region is CASSFRRTADAMNTEAFF. CDR3 DNA sequence: TGTGCCAGCAGTTTCCGGAGGACAGCCGATGCGATGAACACTGAAGCTTTCTTT.

This rearrangement joins TRBV19 to TRBJ2-1; TRBD2 aligns across 8 bases. Germline V CDR1 and CDR2: LNHDA, SQIVND (reference sequence). Trimming at V came to 5 bases and at J to 4 bases, leaving 13 bases not matched to a gene. The CDR3 is 17 amino acids. This CDR3 reads CASSAYSRGGSYNEQFF. The CDR3 bases are TGTGCCAGTAGTGCTTATAGTCGGGGGGGCTCTTACAATGAGCAGTTCTTC.

The rearrangement joins TRBV6-5 to TRBJ1-1, with TRBD1 as a possible D gene (6 bases). Germline V lookup: CDR1 MNHEY, CDR2 SVGAGI. The CDR3 sequence is 11 residues long. The V end was cut by 6 bases, the J end by 5 bases, with 7 bases between. The CDR3 region has the DNA TGTGCCAGCAGGCAGGGGACTGAAGCTTTCTTT. Translating gives CASRQGTEAFF.

As for this clone: The same CDR3 can be traced to other DNA sequences in this sample. V and J are TRBV9 and TRBJ1-3; possible D gene TRBD1, 5 bases. Trimming cost V 5 bases and J 0 bases, with 6 bases left between them. Looked up from germline, CDR1 is SGDLS and CDR2 is YYNGEE. CDR3 length equals 13 residues. CDR3: CASRGASGNTIYF. The CDR3 DNA sequence: TGTGCCAGCAGAGGGGCCTCTGGAAACACCATATATTTT. Based on the CDR3 plus reference TRBV9 and TRBJ1-3, the full variable domain is DSGVTQTPKHLITATGQRVTLRCSPRSGDLSVYWYQQSLDQGLQFLIQYYNGEERAKGNILERFSAQQFPDLHSELNLSSLELGDSALYFCASRGASGNTIYFGEGSWLTVV.

The chain carries TRBV3-1 (or the pseudogene TRBV3-2) and TRBJ2-7; no reliable D call. Trimming took 4 bases from V and 0 from J, leaving 19 bases between them. The CDR3 sequence is 17 residues long. Germline lookup yields CDR1 LGHDT and CDR2 YNNKEL (reference sequence). Here the CDR3 DNA reads TGTGCCAGCAGCCCCCCGTCCTCAGCGAGCGACTCCTACGAGCAGTACTTC. Protein: CASSPPSSASDSYEQYF.

V is TRBV19 and J is TRBJ2-4, with TRBD1 as a possible D gene (5 bases). V was shortened by 2 bases and J by 1 base, with 6 bases between the two germline ends. The germline V gene encodes CDR1 LNHDA and CDR2 SQIVND (reference sequence). This CDR3 has 14 amino acids. The CDR3 loop reads CASSIPGAKNIQYF. CDR3 nucleotide sequence: TGTGCCAGTAGTATACCAGGGGCCAAAAACATTCAGTACTTC.

The chain combines TRBV4-1 with TRBJ2-5; TRBD2 agrees at 8 bases. The ends lost 2 bases at V and 0 bases at J; junction bases unmatched: 2. CDR1 and CDR2 from the germline V gene are MGHRA and YSYEKL. The CDR3 length is 15 residues. DNA of the CDR3: TGCGCCAGCAGCCAACTACTAGCGGACCAAGAGACCCAGTACTTC. Translating it yields CASSQLLADQETQYF.

The chain couples TRBV6-5 to TRBJ2-5; perhaps TRBD2 as D (5 bases). Germline V gene data show CDR1 as MNHEY and CDR2 as SVGAGI. Trimming took 5 bases from V and 2 from J, leaving 12 bases between them. The CDR3 consists of 14 residues. The CDR3 nucleotides are TGTGCCAGCAGTCTACGAGGACTTCAAGAGACCCAGTACTTC. It translates to CASSLRGLQETQYF.

In its sample, this clone was seen once. The chain combines TRBV12-5 with TRBJ1-2; D is possibly TRBD1 (6 bases). This CDR3 spans 13 amino acids. Deletions cut 7 bases from V and 3 bases from J, with 12 bases between. From germline, CDR1 is LGHNT and CDR2 FRNRAP. CDR3 residues: CASALTGDYGYTF. As DNA, the CDR3 is TGTGCTAGTGCCTTGACAGGCGACTATGGCTACACCTTC.

The chain joins TRBV15 to TRBJ2-5, with TRBD2 identical over 10 bases. Trimming at V came to 10 bases and at J to 1 base, leaving 9 bases not matched to a gene. Germline V gives CDR1 LNHNV, CDR2 YYDKDF (reference sequence). The CDR3 is made up of 15 amino acids. CDR3 region: CANIAGGTPQETQYF. The CDR3 DNA reads TGTGCCAACATAGCGGGGGGAACCCCCCAAGAGACCCAGTACTTC.

This chain connects TRBV7-9 to TRBJ1-3; TRBD1 matches at 7 bases. Unmatched junction bases numbered 5, after V lost 8 bases and J lost 4 bases. The V gene's germline CDR1 is SEHNR and CDR2 FQNEAQ (reference sequence). CDR3 length equals 13 residues. The CDR3 spells CASSTGVGNTIYF. DNA of the CDR3: TGTGCCAGCTCTACAGGGGTGGGAAACACCATATATTTT.

This rearrangement joins TRBV27 to TRBJ2-7; 10 bases fit TRBD2. V lost 6 bases, J lost 2 bases, and 10 bases stayed unmatched. The CDR3 length is 16 residues. CDR1 MNHEY and CDR2 SMNVEV come from the germline V gene (reference sequence). CDR3: CASRKTPSGGAYEQYF. The CDR3 DNA reads as TGTGCCAGCAGGAAGACCCCCAGCGGGGGGGCCTACGAGCAGTACTTC.

V gene TRBV4-3 combines with J gene TRBJ2-2; 10 bases align to TRBD2. Trimming removed 0 bases from V and 7 bases from J; junction bases left unmatched: 14. The CDR3 has 19 residues. The germline gives CDR1 LGHNA, CDR2 YSLEER. CDR3 residues: CASSQDYLAGAAGGGELFF. In DNA form, the CDR3 reads TGCGCCAGCAGCCAAGATTACCTAGCGGGGGCCGCCGGCGGCGGGGAGCTGTTTTTT.

This chain uses TRBV20-1 with TRBJ1-1, with D unresolved. Germline V gene data show CDR1 as DFQATT and CDR2 as SNEGSKA (reference sequence). This CDR3 is 11 amino acids long. The V and J ends lost 7 bases and 0 bases respectively, with 6 bases between them. The CDR3 region has the DNA TGCAGTGTAGAGGTGAACACTGAAGCTTTCTTT. It is translated as CSVEVNTEAFF.

The chain carries TRBV7-2 and TRBJ2-7; the match to TRBD1 covers 11 bases. J was trimmed by 3 bases and V by 4 bases; bases with no gene match: 5. The CDR3 sequence is 15 residues long. The germline V gene encodes CDR1 SGHTA and CDR2 FQGNSA. The CDR3: CASSSRDRGIYEQYF. In DNA, the CDR3 is TGTGCCAGCAGCTCCCGGGACAGGGGGATCTACGAGCAGTACTTC.

A few counts support this clone. This chain joins TRBV24-1 and TRBJ2-1; 14 positions match TRBD2. Per germline, CDR1 KGHDR and CDR2 SFDVKD. The ends lost 3 bases at V and 9 bases at J; junction bases unmatched: 9. The CDR3 has 17 amino acids. Here the CDR3 reads CATSDLMTSGGAGEQFF. The CDR3 DNA reads as TGTGCCACCAGTGATCTGATGACTAGCGGGGGGGCCGGTGAGCAGTTCTTC.

The V gene is TRBV30, the J gene TRBJ1-5; D not resolved. Germline assignment: CDR1 GTSNPN and CDR2 SVGIG (reference sequence). V was clipped by 1 base and J by 4 bases, with 11 bases between them. The CDR3 extends over 14 amino acids. This chain's CDR3 is CAWSALRGNQPQHF. CDR3 in DNA: TGTGCCTGGAGTGCCCTTCGGGGAAATCAGCCCCAGCATTTT. Full variable domain (rest looked up from reference TRBV30 and TRBJ1-5): SQTIHQWPATLVQPVGSPLSLECTVEGTSNPNLYWYRQAAGRGLQLLFYSVGIGQISSEVPQNLSASRPQDRQFILSSKKLLLSDSGFYLCAWSALRGNQPQHFGDGTRLSIL.